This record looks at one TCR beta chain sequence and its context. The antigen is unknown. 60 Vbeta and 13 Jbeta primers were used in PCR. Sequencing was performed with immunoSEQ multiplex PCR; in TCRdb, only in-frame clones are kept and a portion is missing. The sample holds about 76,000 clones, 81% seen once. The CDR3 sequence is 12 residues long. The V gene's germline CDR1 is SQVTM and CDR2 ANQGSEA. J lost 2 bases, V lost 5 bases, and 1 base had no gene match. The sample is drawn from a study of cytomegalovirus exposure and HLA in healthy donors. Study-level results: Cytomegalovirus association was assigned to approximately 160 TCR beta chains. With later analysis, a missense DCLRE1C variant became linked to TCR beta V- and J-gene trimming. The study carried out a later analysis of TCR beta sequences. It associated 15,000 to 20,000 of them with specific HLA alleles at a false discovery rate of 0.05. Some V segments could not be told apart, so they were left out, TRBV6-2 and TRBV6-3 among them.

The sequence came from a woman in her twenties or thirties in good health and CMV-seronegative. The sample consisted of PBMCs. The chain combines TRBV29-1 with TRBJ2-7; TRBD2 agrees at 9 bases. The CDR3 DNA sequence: TGCAGCGTTCGACTAGCGGCCTACGAGCAGTACTTC. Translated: CSVRLAAYEQYF.